A selection of T cell receptor beta chains follows, all from one sample in a study of identical twins. TCRdb re-called the 5' RACE reads through MiXCR, storing one row per CDR3 protein. The repertoire includes some 190,000 distinct CDR3 sequences, about 15% of them detected once, and over 35% sits in the top ten. In addition, the sample was reused for a study of T cells expressing NK-cell markers.

Input material: CD8+ T cells sorted from blood. These receptors all stem from a woman aged 18-29 years in good health. Each CDR3 is given with its conserved first and last residue. The order of the fields is clone size, D gene, J gene, V gene, CDR3 protein, CDR3 DNA. D genes are given only for firm matches. Size is stated for part of the rows, as once, few or many counts, or as a class when the clone is expanded.

abundance: -
d_gene: -
j_gene: TRBJ2-1
v_gene: TRBV7-9
CDR3aa: CASSIAAEAGNEQFF
CDR3nt: TGTGCCAGCAGCATAGCTGCGGAGGCCGGTAATGAGCAGTTCTTC

abundance: -
d_gene: -
j_gene: TRBJ2-7
v_gene: TRBV30
CDR3aa: CAWSPGVKTYEQYF
CDR3nt: TGTGCCTGGAGTCCAGGTGTTAAAACCTACGAGCAGTACTTC

abundance: -
d_gene: -
j_gene: TRBJ2-5
v_gene: TRBV12-3/TRBV12-4
CDR3aa: CASSPPRGQETQYF
CDR3nt: TGTGCCAGCAGTCCACCCCGGGGGCAAGAGACCCAGTACTTC

abundance: many
d_gene: TRBD2
j_gene: TRBJ2-7
v_gene: TRBV12-3/TRBV12-4
CDR3aa: CASSLGLAGVYEQYF
CDR3nt: TGTGCCAGCAGTTTAGGACTAGCGGGGGTCTACGAGCAGTACTTC

abundance: -
d_gene: -
j_gene: TRBJ1-1
v_gene: TRBV24-1
CDR3aa: CATSDGYMNTEAFF
CDR3nt: TGTGCCACCAGTGACGGTTATATGAACACTGAAGCTTTCTTT

abundance: few
d_gene: -
j_gene: TRBJ1-2
v_gene: TRBV6-1
CDR3aa: CASRHQTGVYGYTF
CDR3nt: TGTGCCAGCAGACACCAGACAGGTGTATATGGCTACACCTTC

abundance: few
d_gene: -
j_gene: TRBJ2-3
v_gene: TRBV12-3/TRBV12-4
CDR3aa: CASSVPRTDTQYF
CDR3nt: TGTGCCAGCAGTGTCCCTCGCACAGATACGCAGTATTTT

abundance: few
d_gene: -
j_gene: TRBJ2-7
v_gene: TRBV27
CDR3aa: CASSYRVTYEQYF
CDR3nt: TGTGCCAGCAGCTACAGGGTAACCTACGAGCAGTACTTC

abundance: -
d_gene: -
j_gene: TRBJ2-1
v_gene: TRBV4-3
CDR3aa: CASSQDSRTTNYNEQFF
CDR3nt: TGCGCCAGCAGCCAAGATTCCAGGACAACGAATTACAATGAGCAGTTCTTC

abundance: -
d_gene: -
j_gene: TRBJ2-1
v_gene: TRBV7-9
CDR3aa: CASSHLKLGQFF
CDR3nt: TGTGCCAGCAGCCACCTAAAGTTGGGGCAGTTCTTC

abundance: many
d_gene: TRBD2
j_gene: TRBJ2-3
v_gene: TRBV9
CDR3aa: CASSVDGTRGDTQYF
CDR3nt: TGTGCCAGCAGCGTAGACGGGACTAGGGGGGATACGCAGTATTTT

abundance: -
d_gene: -
j_gene: TRBJ1-2
v_gene: TRBV7-9
CDR3aa: CASSLVTGPNYGYTF
CDR3nt: TGTGCCAGCAGCCTCGTAACAGGCCCGAACTATGGCTACACCTTC

abundance: -
d_gene: -
j_gene: TRBJ1-2
v_gene: TRBV9
CDR3aa: CASSGASGYTF
CDR3nt: TGTGCCAGCAGCGGGGCGTCGGGCTACACCTTC

abundance: few
d_gene: -
j_gene: TRBJ2-7
v_gene: TRBV5-5
CDR3aa: CASSLVELTYEQYF
CDR3nt: TGTGCCAGCAGCTTGGTGGAGCTTACCTACGAGCAGTACTTC

abundance: -
d_gene: -
j_gene: TRBJ2-7
v_gene: TRBV5-5
CDR3aa: CASSLGTTTYEQYF
CDR3nt: TGTGCCAGCAGCTTGGGGACTACTACCTACGAGCAGTACTTC

abundance: -
d_gene: -
j_gene: TRBJ2-5
v_gene: TRBV12-3/TRBV12-4
CDR3aa: CASSLGTGLQETPYF
CDR3nt: TGTGCCAGCAGCCTGGGAACGGGGCTACAAGAGACCCCGTACTTC

abundance: -
d_gene: -
j_gene: TRBJ1-5
v_gene: TRBV5-5
CDR3aa: CASSYTGNSNQPQHF
CDR3nt: TGTGCCAGCAGCTATACAGGAAATAGCAATCAGCCCCAGCATTTT

abundance: many
d_gene: TRBD2
j_gene: TRBJ2-1
v_gene: TRBV5-1
CDR3aa: CASSPTSDPYNEQFF
CDR3nt: TGCGCCAGCAGCCCGACTAGCGATCCCTACAATGAGCAGTTCTTC

abundance: -
d_gene: -
j_gene: TRBJ2-7
v_gene: TRBV27
CDR3aa: CASSPSRLYEQYF
CDR3nt: TGTGCCAGCAGTCCCTCGCGACTCTACGAGCAGTACTTC

abundance: -
d_gene: -
j_gene: TRBJ2-5
v_gene: TRBV27
CDR3aa: CASSATPPDGQGGEETQYF
CDR3nt: TGTGCCAGCAGTGCTACCCCCCCAGACGGACAGGGAGGGGAAGAGACCCAGTACTTC

abundance: few
d_gene: -
j_gene: TRBJ1-1
v_gene: TRBV19
CDR3aa: CASSIFGYTEAFF
CDR3nt: TGTGCCAGTAGTATTTTCGGATACACTGAAGCTTTCTTT

abundance: -
d_gene: -
j_gene: TRBJ2-7
v_gene: TRBV4-1
CDR3aa: CASSQVVGGRFVYF
CDR3nt: TGCGCCAGCAGCCAAGTGGTGGGGGGTCGGTTTGTGTACTTC

abundance: few
d_gene: TRBD1
j_gene: TRBJ1-2
v_gene: TRBV6-5
CDR3aa: CASSYLQSGQGVGYTF
CDR3nt: TGTGCCAGCAGTTACCTCCAGTCCGGGCAGGGGGTCGGCTACACCTTC

abundance: -
d_gene: TRBD2
j_gene: TRBJ2-1
v_gene: TRBV2
CDR3aa: CASSPPLAGEGDEQFF
CDR3nt: TGTGCCAGCAGCCCCCCACTAGCGGGGGAGGGGGATGAGCAGTTCTTC

abundance: few
d_gene: -
j_gene: TRBJ2-1
v_gene: TRBV20-1
CDR3aa: CSARDLEDNSMNEQFF
CDR3nt: TGCAGTGCTAGAGATCTGGAGGATAACTCAATGAATGAGCAGTTCTTC

abundance: few
d_gene: -
j_gene: TRBJ2-7
v_gene: TRBV5-1
CDR3aa: CASSMKGGSYEQYF
CDR3nt: TGCGCCAGCAGCATGAAAGGGGGATCCTACGAGCAGTACTTC

abundance: few
d_gene: -
j_gene: TRBJ2-3
v_gene: TRBV9
CDR3aa: CASSVGGTTTDTQYF
CDR3nt: TGTGCCAGCAGCGTCGGAGGGACCACCACAGATACGCAGTATTTT

abundance: once
d_gene: TRBD2
j_gene: TRBJ2-2
v_gene: TRBV11-1
CDR3aa: CASSSFPLTGLRSGELFF
CDR3nt: TGTGCCAGCAGCTCCTTCCCATTGACGGGACTACGAAGCGGGGAGCTGTTTTTT

abundance: few
d_gene: TRBD2
j_gene: TRBJ2-5
v_gene: TRBV3-1
CDR3aa: CASSSTSGGALETQYF
CDR3nt: TGTGCCAGCAGTTCGACTAGCGGGGGGGCCTTGGAGACCCAGTACTTC

abundance: -
d_gene: TRBD2
j_gene: TRBJ2-3
v_gene: TRBV27
CDR3aa: CASSFLTSGTDTQYF
CDR3nt: TGTGCCAGCAGTTTCTTGACTAGCGGCACAGATACGCAGTATTTT

abundance: -
d_gene: TRBD1
j_gene: TRBJ2-1
v_gene: TRBV27
CDR3aa: CASSLTGDHNEQFF
CDR3nt: TGTGCCAGCAGTTTGACAGGGGACCACAATGAGCAGTTCTTC

abundance: -
d_gene: TRBD1
j_gene: TRBJ1-5
v_gene: TRBV19
CDR3aa: CASSPTGDSNQPQHF
CDR3nt: TGTGCCAGTAGTCCTACAGGGGATAGCAATCAGCCCCAGCATTTT

abundance: few
d_gene: -
j_gene: TRBJ2-7
v_gene: TRBV9
CDR3aa: CASSPNSGEQYF
CDR3nt: TGTGCCAGCAGCCCGAACAGCGGCGAGCAGTACTTC

abundance: few
d_gene: TRBD1
j_gene: TRBJ2-2
v_gene: TRBV7-2
CDR3aa: CASSLRKGAPNTGELFF
CDR3nt: TGTGCCAGCAGCTTGAGGAAGGGGGCCCCGAACACCGGGGAGCTGTTTTTT

abundance: few
d_gene: -
j_gene: TRBJ2-1
v_gene: TRBV7-9
CDR3aa: CASSTGDGEQFF
CDR3nt: TGTGCCAGCAGCACGGGAGACGGCGAGCAGTTCTTC

abundance: few
d_gene: -
j_gene: TRBJ2-3
v_gene: TRBV12-3/TRBV12-4
CDR3aa: CASSLWAKSDTQYF
CDR3nt: TGTGCCAGCAGTTTGTGGGCTAAGTCAGATACGCAGTATTTT

abundance: -
d_gene: -
j_gene: TRBJ1-6
v_gene: TRBV2
CDR3aa: CASTKDILNSPLHF
CDR3nt: TGTGCCAGCACAAAGGACATACTCAATTCACCCCTCCACTTT

abundance: few
d_gene: TRBD1
j_gene: TRBJ1-4
v_gene: TRBV6-1
CDR3aa: CASRSMQGGYEKLFF
CDR3nt: TGTGCCAGCAGAAGTATGCAGGGGGGCTATGAAAAACTGTTTTTT

abundance: few
d_gene: -
j_gene: TRBJ2-2
v_gene: TRBV7-9
CDR3aa: CASSSHGGELFF
CDR3nt: TGTGCCAGCAGCTCGCACGGCGGGGAGCTGTTTTTT

abundance: -
d_gene: -
j_gene: TRBJ2-2
v_gene: TRBV2
CDR3aa: CASSDELAPTGELFF
CDR3nt: TGTGCCAGCAGTGATGAACTAGCTCCCACCGGGGAGCTGTTTTTT

abundance: few
d_gene: -
j_gene: TRBJ2-1
v_gene: TRBV13
CDR3aa: CASSSGSSNEQFF
CDR3nt: TGTGCCAGCAGCTCCGGGAGTTCGAATGAGCAGTTCTTC

abundance: -
d_gene: -
j_gene: TRBJ2-5
v_gene: TRBV19
CDR3aa: CASSIYVQETQYF
CDR3nt: TGTGCCAGTAGTATATATGTGCAAGAGACCCAGTACTTC

abundance: -
d_gene: TRBD2
j_gene: TRBJ2-7
v_gene: TRBV6-5
CDR3aa: CASSYSPSGASYEQYF
CDR3nt: TGTGCCAGCAGTTACTCCCCTAGCGGCGCATCCTACGAGCAGTACTTC

abundance: -
d_gene: -
j_gene: TRBJ2-7
v_gene: TRBV6-5
CDR3aa: CASRALSYEQYF
CDR3nt: TGTGCCAGCAGGGCCCTCTCCTACGAGCAGTACTTC

abundance: -
d_gene: TRBD2
j_gene: TRBJ2-1
v_gene: TRBV5-1
CDR3aa: CASSAGAYSYNEQFF
CDR3nt: TGCGCCAGCAGCGCGGGAGCGTACTCCTACAATGAGCAGTTCTTC

abundance: -
d_gene: -
j_gene: TRBJ2-6
v_gene: TRBV7-9
CDR3aa: CASSPPREGSGANVLTF
CDR3nt: TGTGCCAGCAGCCCTCCGCGCGAGGGCTCTGGGGCCAACGTCCTGACTTTC

abundance: few
d_gene: TRBD2
j_gene: TRBJ2-3
v_gene: TRBV20-1
CDR3aa: CSVLAVQRGGLIDTQYF
CDR3nt: TGCAGTGTTCTAGCTGTTCAGCGGGGGGGCCTGATAGATACGCAGTATTTT

abundance: few
d_gene: -
j_gene: TRBJ2-1
v_gene: TRBV9
CDR3aa: CASSVTGAYNEQFF
CDR3nt: TGTGCCAGCAGCGTTACCGGGGCGTACAATGAGCAGTTCTTC

abundance: -
d_gene: -
j_gene: TRBJ2-7
v_gene: TRBV6-1
CDR3aa: CASGTGIPYEQYF
CDR3nt: TGTGCCAGCGGGACGGGTATCCCCTACGAGCAGTACTTC

abundance: -
d_gene: -
j_gene: TRBJ2-1
v_gene: TRBV29-1
CDR3aa: CSVVRVGEQFF
CDR3nt: TGCAGCGTTGTGAGGGTCGGTGAGCAGTTCTTC

abundance: -
d_gene: -
j_gene: TRBJ1-4
v_gene: TRBV9
CDR3aa: CASSVAGTMGEKLFF
CDR3nt: TGTGCCAGCAGCGTAGCCGGGACCATGGGTGAAAAACTGTTTTTT